This T cell receptor (beta chain) was obtained from a study of OX40 agonist ivuxolimab in advanced cancers. At the level of the whole study: Ivuxolimab was a fully human IgG2 agonistic monoclonal antibody targeting the costimulatory receptor OX40 (CD134). Intravenous ivuxolimab was administered to patients every 2 weeks at six dose levels: 0.01, 0.1, 0.3, 1.5, 3 and 10 mg/kg. Of the roughly 50 dose-escalation patients, hepatocellular carcinoma was present in roughly 19, melanoma in around 15, renal cell carcinoma in 9 and head and neck cancer in 9. In the dose-escalation cohort, roughly four fifths of patients were male, and the mean age was approximately 60 years, with a range of 23 to 79. Patients were allowed to have had prior anti-PD-1, anti-PD-L1 or anti-CTLA-4 therapy, and 40% of the dose-escalation patients had previously received checkpoint inhibitors. Three dose-escalation patients achieved partial responses, one with hepatocellular carcinoma and two with cutaneous melanoma. The purpose of peripheral TCRbeta sequencing was to test whether ivuxolimab changed TCR sequence diversity and led to clonal T-cell expansion. The monotherapy dose-escalation portion (N = 52 patients) of the phase I ivuxolimab trial is reported in the paper.

A note on this clone: Its antigen has not been determined. No base qualities exist here, and no much larger clone lies one base off it.

General study outcomes and caveats: After ivuxolimab, CD8+ T cells had more expanded clones than CD4+ T cells on average. At doses from 0.1 to 3.0 mg/kg, clonal expansion was seen in both CD4+ and CD8+ blood T cells between baseline and week 6. In the 0.1-3.0 mg/kg groups, partial responders had among the lowest normalized peripheral clonal expansion, particularly in CD8+ T cells. The antigen specificity of the clonally expanded peripheral T cells was not determined. Low levels of normalized T-cell clonal expansion were also seen in some patients who did not respond.

Patients with a history of autoimmune disease or receiving systemic immunosuppression were excluded from the trial. In every dose cohort, peripheral blood was drawn for TCR sequencing at baseline, cycle 4 day 1, and cycle 7 day 1. Samples came from an open-label, multicenter, first-in-human phase I dose-escalation trial of ivuxolimab. Adults with locally advanced or metastatic head and neck squamous cell, hepatocellular, melanoma or renal cell carcinoma were enrolled in the trial. Before TCR sequencing, CD4+ and CD8+ T cells were separately sorted from peripheral blood. Genomic DNA was extracted from sorted cells for sequencing of the TCRbeta CDR3 region. The immunoSEQ Assay was used to sequence the TCRbeta CDR3 regions. TCRdb retrieved this table from immuneACCESS and kept in-frame rearrangements only. Not all clones are present; in checked studies, unresolved V genes account for under half, and no reason is known for the remainder. For this sample there are some 19,000 clones; around 87% appear just once. The ten top clones hold 25% to 35% of the sample.

The material was CD4+ or CD8+ T cells sorted from blood, obtained in a trial of the OX40 agonist ivuxolimab. This clonotype was obtained from an adult with an advanced solid tumor such as melanoma, head and neck, liver or kidney cancer.

The nucleotide sequence is given as TGCGCCAGCAGCTTTACGGGCGCGGGAGGCCCCACAGATACGCAGTATTTT. It translates as CASSFTGAGGPTDTQYF. The chain is made from TRBV5-1 and TRBJ2-3; TRBD2 aligns with 8 central bases. Compared with germline, V lacks 2 bases and J lacks 2 bases; bases without a gene match: 10. CDR1 SGHRS and CDR2 YFSETQ are derived from the germline V gene. The CDR3 runs 17 residues from the cysteine to the phenylalanine. Kept here is only the CDR3 DNA, which spans 51 bases and is read in frame from base 1.